This is a list of T cell receptor beta chains from one sample in a study of T cells after yellow fever vaccination. TCRdb re-called the 5' RACE reads through MiXCR, storing one row per CDR3 protein. The sample consists of 65,000 to 70,000 distinct CDR3 sequences, around 6.2% of them appearing once. This specimen was CD4+ T cells sorted from PBMCs, taken more than 14 days after the first yellow fever vaccination. The receptors here all came from a man aged 18 to 29 who received the YFV17D yellow fever vaccine. The CDR3 runs from the conserved cysteine through the conserved F or W. Each record gives: CDR3 DNA, CDR3 protein, J gene, CDR3 length, D gene, clone size, V gene. D genes are given only for firm matches. Clone size is given for some rows only: seen once, a few or many times, or a class if the clone is expanded.

TGCGCCAGCAGCCAGACGCCATCAAGCGGGGAGCTGTTTTTT	CASSQTPSSGELFF	TRBJ2-2	14	NA	many	TRBV4-1
TGTGCCAGCAGTGTCTCAGGATCTGGCTACACCTTC	CASSVSGSGYTF	TRBJ1-2	12	NA	many	TRBV28
TGTGCCAGCAGCAGGGACAGGACCGGGAATGAGCAGTTCTTC	CASSRDRTGNEQFF	TRBJ2-1	14	TRBD1	many	TRBV7-2
TGTGCCAGCAGTTTAAGGGGGGTTGCTGAAGCTTTCTTT	CASSLRGVAEAFF	TRBJ1-1	13	NA	many	TRBV12-3/TRBV12-4
TGCGCCAGCAGCTTCCTATTTGGAGAGACCCAGTACTTC	CASSFLFGETQYF	TRBJ2-5	13	NA	many	TRBV4-1
TGTGCCACCGGGGGGTGGGGAGATACGCAGTATTTT	CATGGWGDTQYF	TRBJ2-3	12	NA	many	TRBV15
TGTGCCAGCAGTTACCTTGAACACAGGGGGTCATCCGGAAATCAGCCCCAGCATTTT	CASSYLEHRGSSGNQPQHF	TRBJ1-5	19	TRBD1	many	TRBV6-2/TRBV6-3
TGTGCCAGCAACCTTAGGACAGGAGCTTACAATGAGCAGTTCTTC	CASNLRTGAYNEQFF	TRBJ2-1	15	TRBD1	many	TRBV12-3/TRBV12-4
TGTGCCAGCAGTTTGGGGCTGAAGGGGACCCAGTACTTC	CASSLGLKGTQYF	TRBJ2-5	13	NA	many	TRBV12-3/TRBV12-4
TGCAGTGCTAGGGCCCTTAAGGAGACCCAGTACTTC	CSARALKETQYF	TRBJ2-5	12	NA	many	TRBV20-1
TGCAGTGCTGCGCAAAGGACAGTGCTCTCCTACGAGCAGTACTTC	CSAAQRTVLSYEQYF	TRBJ2-7	15	NA	many	TRBV20-1
TGTGCCATCAGTGAAACTAAACAAGAAGAGACCCAGTACTTC	CAISETKQEETQYF	TRBJ2-5	14	NA	many	TRBV10-3
TGCGCCAGCAGCTTGGGGTCTAGGGGAGAAGAGACCCAGTACTTC	CASSLGSRGEETQYF	TRBJ2-5	15	NA	NA	TRBV5-1
TGCGCCAGCAGCCAACTACCGCGAGCGGGGGGGCCCAAAAACATTCAGTACTTC	CASSQLPRAGGPKNIQYF	TRBJ2-4	18	TRBD2	many	TRBV4-1
TGTGCCGTTAGGGACACAGGCACAGATACGCAGTATTTT	CAVRDTGTDTQYF	TRBJ2-3	13	NA	many	TRBV10-3
TGTGCCAGCCGGGGACAGGGTGGGAGAACACCCCTCCACTTT	CASRGQGGRTPLHF	TRBJ1-6	14	TRBD1	many	TRBV2
TGCGCCAGCAGCTTGCTCAACGGGTTCTACACTGAAGCTTTCTTT	CASSLLNGFYTEAFF	TRBJ1-1	15	NA	many	TRBV5-1
TGTGCCAGCAGCCGGACAGCCTATGGCTACACCTTC	CASSRTAYGYTF	TRBJ1-2	12	NA	many	TRBV5-6
TGTGCCAGCAGCCTCGCCCCAGGGGCTGGAAACACCATATATTTT	CASSLAPGAGNTIYF	TRBJ1-3	15	NA	NA	TRBV7-2
TGCAGCGTTTCAAGGGGGAGGGGCACAGATACGCAGTATTTT	CSVSRGRGTDTQYF	TRBJ2-3	14	NA	medium-sized	TRBV29-1
TGTGCCAGCAGCATTGGACTAGCCCCGGGGCTGGATACGCAGTATTTT	CASSIGLAPGLDTQYF	TRBJ2-3	16	TRBD2	many	TRBV7-8
TGTGCCAGCAGCTCCTCCGGGACCGCCGGCGAAAAACTGTTTTTT	CASSSSGTAGEKLFF	TRBJ1-4	15	NA	many	TRBV7-2
TGTGCCAGCAGCCCCGACAGGTCCTCCTACGAGCAGTACTTC	CASSPDRSSYEQYF	TRBJ2-7	14	NA	many	TRBV27
TGTGCCAGCAGTTACGTAGGGACTAATTACAATGAGCAGTTCTTC	CASSYVGTNYNEQFF	TRBJ2-1	15	TRBD2	NA	TRBV6-2/TRBV6-3
TGTGCCAGCAGCTTAGGCGGCCGGCCGCCTGGCACCATATATTTT	CASSLGGRPPGTIYF	TRBJ1-3	15	NA	many	TRBV7-8
TGTGCCAGCAAAAATGCGCTAGTTCCCTACAATGAGCAGTTCTTC	CASKNALVPYNEQFF	TRBJ2-1	15	NA	many	TRBV5-4
TGTGCCAGCAGTGCCTATGTCGGTGGTACTGAAGCTTTCTTT	CASSAYVGGTEAFF	TRBJ1-1	14	NA	many	TRBV6-1
TGCGCCAGCAGCACCTACAGGGAAGGGACTGAAGCTTTCTTT	CASSTYREGTEAFF	TRBJ1-1	14	NA	many	TRBV5-1
TGTGCCAGCACCCGGTCGGCAGGGTCTAATTCACCCCTCCACTTT	CASTRSAGSNSPLHF	TRBJ1-6	15	NA	many	TRBV12-3/TRBV12-4
TGCAGTGCTAGACTAGTGCGGGGGGCGGGCGAGCAGTACTTC	CSARLVRGAGEQYF	TRBJ2-7	14	TRBD2	many	TRBV20-1
TGCGCCAGCAGCCACACAGGGAGCAATCAGCCCCAGCATTTT	CASSHTGSNQPQHF	TRBJ1-5	14	NA	many	TRBV4-1
TGTGCCAGCAGCCCTTGGCCGGCAGGGCAGACTTTCGAAGCTTTCTTT	CASSPWPAGQTFEAFF	TRBJ1-1	16	NA	many	TRBV5-6
TGTGCCAGCAGCTTAGATTCGGGGAAGGAGTTCTTC	CASSLDSGKEFF	TRBJ2-1	12	NA	many	TRBV7-8
TGTGCCACCACCCGGACCGGGACAGGGGGACGGGAGATGTTTTTT	CATTRTGTGGREMFF	TRBJ1-4	15	TRBD1	many	TRBV6-5
TGTGCCAGCAGTGCCGATCGGCAAGAGACCCAGTACTTC	CASSADRQETQYF	TRBJ2-5	13	NA	many	TRBV6-1
TGCAGTGCTCCAGACAGGCGTAACACCGGGGAGCTGTTTTTT	CSAPDRRNTGELFF	TRBJ2-2	14	NA	many	TRBV20-1
TGTGCCAGCAGCCTCGCTAGCGGGGGTGCAGAGACCCAGTACTTC	CASSLASGGAETQYF	TRBJ2-5	15	TRBD2	many	TRBV6-2/TRBV6-3
TGTGCCACCAGCAGAGATAGTTCGCCCCAGCATTTT	CATSRDSSPQHF	TRBJ1-5	12	NA	many	TRBV15
TGTGCCAGCAGCTTGCGACAAACAGATACGCAGTATTTT	CASSLRQTDTQYF	TRBJ2-3	13	NA	many	TRBV5-6
TGTGCCAGCAGCGGCCTCTTGGGCTACACCTTC	CASSGLLGYTF	TRBJ1-2	11	NA	many	TRBV6-2/TRBV6-3
TGCGCCAGCAGTGAGTCGGCAGGGGCCAAAAACATTCAGTACTTC	CASSESAGAKNIQYF	TRBJ2-4	15	NA	many	TRBV10-1
TGTGCCTGGAGTGCCTACTGGAACACTGAAGCTTTCTTT	CAWSAYWNTEAFF	TRBJ1-1	13	NA	NA	TRBV30
TGCAGTGCTCCTAGCGGGGGGGCGAAAGATACGCAGTATTTT	CSAPSGGAKDTQYF	TRBJ2-3	14	TRBD2	many	TRBV20-1
TGCAGCGTTGACGTTGGCAGGGGGCTTGCCGAAGCTTTCTTT	CSVDVGRGLAEAFF	TRBJ1-1	14	TRBD1	many	TRBV29-1
TGTGCCAGCAGTTACTCGACAGGGGCGGCGGCTAATGAAAAACTGTTTTTT	CASSYSTGAAANEKLFF	TRBJ1-4	17	TRBD1	many	TRBV27
TGCGCCAGCAGCGCAGGTTCCTATGGCTACACCTTC	CASSAGSYGYTF	TRBJ1-2	12	NA	many	TRBV5-1
TGCAGTGCGGGCACAGGTTCCGGGCCTGGAAACACCATATATTTT	CSAGTGSGPGNTIYF	TRBJ1-3	15	NA	few	TRBV20-1
TGCGCCAGCAGCTTGGAGCCCACAGATACGCAGTATTTT	CASSLEPTDTQYF	TRBJ2-3	13	NA	many	TRBV5-1
TGTGCCACCAGTGATAACCCACTAGCGGGGGGGCCCAATGAGCAGTTCTTC	CATSDNPLAGGPNEQFF	TRBJ2-1	17	TRBD2	many	TRBV24-1
TGCGCCAGCAGCTTCGGGGCGAGCACAGATACGCAGTATTTT	CASSFGASTDTQYF	TRBJ2-3	14	NA	many	TRBV5-1
TGCAGTGCTAGGGGTCTGGGCGGGGGGAAACAAGAGACCCAGTACTTC	CSARGLGGGKQETQYF	TRBJ2-5	16	TRBD2	many	TRBV20-1
TGTGCCAGCAGCCCTTCAACGGGGGGGCCGCAGACCCAGTACTTC	CASSPSTGGPQTQYF	TRBJ2-5	15	TRBD2	many	TRBV9
TGTGCCAGCAGCGGGACGGATAGCTCCTATAATTCACCCCTCCACTTT	CASSGTDSSYNSPLHF	TRBJ1-6	16	NA	few	TRBV5-4